This T cell receptor beta chain appears in the sequencing data of a study of OX40 agonist ivuxolimab in advanced cancers. Overall study: With ivuxolimab, an agonistic anti-OX40 (CD134) antibody, patients were treated. Dose-escalation cases comprised hepatocellular carcinoma, melanoma, renal cell or head and neck cancer.

This CDR3 contains 13 residues. Trimming left V 2 bases short and J 3 bases short, with 8 bases between. CDR1 is SGHTA, CDR2 FQGNSA, per germline. Points from the study as a whole: In a subset of nonresponders, normalized T-cell clonal expansion was also low.

This table comes from immunoSEQ multiplex PCR, and its TCRdb copy is limited to in-frame clones, with some not included. The sample holds under 25,000 clones, roughly four fifths seen once. This clone was detected only once. What it binds is not known. This sequence originates from an adult with an advanced solid tumor such as melanoma, head and neck, liver or kidney cancer. The input for sequencing was CD4+ or CD8+ T cells sorted from blood, taken in a trial of the OX40 agonist ivuxolimab. The V and J genes are TRBV7-2 and TRBJ2-7; no clear D gene. Written as DNA, the CDR3 is TGTGCCAGCAGCTTATTAAGGAGCTACGAGCAGTACTTC. This sequence encodes CASSLLRSYEQYF.